This is a list of T cell receptor beta chains from one sample in a study of OX40 agonist ivuxolimab in advanced cancers. Produced via immunoSEQ multiplex PCR; TCRdb's table is partial and in-frame only. The data contain some 69,000 clones, 90% of them singletons. Here the sequenced sample was CD4+ or CD8+ T cells sorted from blood, taken in a trial of the OX40 agonist ivuxolimab. The receptors derive from an adult with an advanced solid tumor such as melanoma, head and neck, liver or kidney cancer. The conserved cysteine and the conserved F or W are not part of the CDR3 here. Not all rows give a size; the values are once, few, many and, for expanded clones, a class.

V,size,J,CDR3
TRBV2,-,TRBJ1-3,ASNLQGLSGNTIY
TRBV18,few,TRBJ2-7,ASSPPAGGHEQY
TRBV11-1,-,TRBJ2-5,ASSLGIGQQETQY
TRBV6-5,-,TRBJ1-2,ASSYSTGISNYGYT
TRBV7-2,-,TRBJ2-5,ASSLALALETQY
TRBV4-2,-,TRBJ2-1,ASSQGSSYNEQF
TRBV9,-,TRBJ2-1,ASSYQPTGNEQF
TRBV6-6,-,TRBJ1-2,ASSNTGGTDYGYT
TRBV5-1,-,TRBJ2-6,ASSYGANVLT
TRBV28,-,TRBJ2-4,ASSPGTSGFKNIQY
TRBV5-1,-,TRBJ2-3,ASSLPEGASTDTQY
TRBV4-1,-,TRBJ2-7,ASSQVRGNEQY
TRBV6-5,-,TRBJ2-7,ASSYWTSPRVGEQY
TRBV28,-,TRBJ2-7,ASSAPGAVITYEQY
TRBV29-1,-,TRBJ2-1,SALGTLPNEQF
TRBV6-5,-,TRBJ1-2,ASSEYSNYGYT